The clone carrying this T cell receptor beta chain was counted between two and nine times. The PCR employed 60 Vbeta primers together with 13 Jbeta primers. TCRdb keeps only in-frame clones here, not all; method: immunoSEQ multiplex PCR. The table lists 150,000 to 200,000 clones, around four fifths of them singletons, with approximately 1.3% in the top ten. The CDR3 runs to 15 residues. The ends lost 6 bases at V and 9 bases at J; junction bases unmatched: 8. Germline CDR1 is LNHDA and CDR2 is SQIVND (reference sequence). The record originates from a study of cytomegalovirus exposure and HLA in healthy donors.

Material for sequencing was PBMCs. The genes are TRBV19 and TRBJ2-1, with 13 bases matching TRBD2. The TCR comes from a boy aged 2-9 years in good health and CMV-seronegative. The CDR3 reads CASRILAGGLGEQFF. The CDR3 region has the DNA TGTGCCAGTAGGATACTAGCGGGGGGGCTAGGTGAGCAGTTCTTC.